This T cell receptor (beta chain) comes out of a study of blood T cell repertoires in COVID-19. Study context: Samples of COVID-19 (acute and convalescent) were obtained from the United States, Italy and Spain. PBMCs, B-cell-depleted T cells, or T cells provided the cDNA or gDNA that made up the material.

The CDR3 consists of 15 residues. V was trimmed by 1 base and J by 2 bases, leaving 9 bases between them. In germline, CDR1 is SGHTA, CDR2 FQGNSA. In the authors' workflow: Reference gene primer amplification yielded estimated nucleated cell counts. Clones were read by immunoSEQ multiplex PCR, and TCRdb kept only the in-frame ones, dropping some. That table is the source of V, J and clone size, and D and trimming were worked out from the DNA. Among more than 65,000 clones listed, around 85% were seen once. The specimen was peripheral blood. The sequence came from a man aged 60 to 69 with acute or convalescent COVID-19. J is TRBJ2-1 and V is TRBV7-2; D might be TRBD1 (5 bases). CDR3: CASSLGRAPYNEQFF. As DNA, the CDR3 is TGTGCCAGCAGCTTAGGCAGGGCCCCCTACAATGAGCAGTTCTTC.